These 25 T cell receptor beta chains originate from one sample sequenced in a study of T cells in Graves' hyperthyroidism and ophthalmopathy. It was RNA transcripts that yielded the amplified TCR beta CDR3 regions. In the first-round RT-PCR of the TCR CDR3, the HTBI primer set was used. Via MiXCR, TCRdb re-called the multiplex PCR reads, giving one row per CDR3 protein. Altogether around 290,000 distinct CDR3 sequences are present, roughly 15% being singletons, with the ten largest covering roughly 7.9%. Sequencing used blood. These receptors originate from a woman aged 40 to 55 with Graves' hyperthyroidism.

To note about this clonotype: This could be a read error, since a much larger clone is one nucleotide away. The chain uses TRBV19 and TRBJ1-5, with D unclear. Germline V gene lookup returns CDR1 LNHDA and CDR2 SQIVND (reference sequence). The CDR3 has 14 residues. This chain's CDR3 is CASSIGGSAQPRHF. CDR3 bases: TGTGCCAGTAGTATCGGAGGATCGGCTCAGCCCCGGCATTTT.

Of note for this clonotype: Mismatch with germline at one junction end may stem from a read error. The CDR3, as DNA: TGCGCCAGACCTGTCCCGGGACAGGGGTATCCCGGGGAGCTGTTTTTT. It encodes CARPVPGQGYPGELFF. The chain employs TRBV6-2 or TRBV6-3 and TRBJ2-2; 10 nucleotides agree with TRBD1. Germline V CDR1 and CDR2: MNHEY, SVGEGT. This CDR3 comprises 16 residues.

The sample holds many counts of this clonotype. The chain recombines TRBV12-3 or TRBV12-4 with TRBJ2-7, with no clear D. This CDR3 is built from 13 residues. The ends were cut back, 6 bases at V and 3 bases at J, with 12 bases in the middle. CDR3 in DNA: TGTGCCAGCAGCCGGACCGCAGGCTACGAGCAGTACTTC. This codes for CASSRTAGYEQYF.

Points on this clonotype: With a much larger clone just one base away, this may be a read error. The chain combines TRBV6-1 with TRBJ1-2, with TRBD1 matching 7 bases. V was pared by 11 bases and J by 8 bases, with 11 bases of the junction left unmatched. The germline gives CDR1 MNHNS, CDR2 SASEGT. The length of the CDR3 is 12 residues. The CDR3 DNA reads as TGTGCCGCCGGACAGGACCGGTTGGGCTACACCTTC. It yields the protein CAAGQDRLGYTF.

This clonotype was recorded many times. The rearrangement uses TRBV6-2 or TRBV6-3 and TRBJ2-1; no firm D call. There are 14 residues in the CDR3. With 5 bases removed from V and 2 bases from J, the gap between germline ends came to 10 bases. Germline V gene lookup returns CDR1 MNHEY and CDR2 SVGEGT. The DNA for the CDR3 is TGTGCCAGCAGTCCCGGGCTGACCTACAATGAGCAGTTCTTC. Protein product: CASSPGLTYNEQFF.

J is TRBJ2-1 and V is TRBV12-3 or TRBV12-4, with D uncertain. V was cut by 4 bases and J by 8 bases, with 9 bases left in between. The CDR3 totals 12 residues. CDR3 sequence: CASSYNEDEQFF. CDR3 DNA sequence: TGTGCCAGCAGTTATAACGAGGATGAGCAGTTCTTC.

This clonotype was seen ten or more times. In nucleotides, the CDR3 is TGCGCCAGCAGCTCCTCGGGAGCGCTGACCTACAATGAGCAGTTCTTC. Translating gives CASSSSGALTYNEQFF. V gene TRBV5-1 combines with J gene TRBJ2-1; TRBD2 is a possible D gene (6 bases). The CDR3 has 16 amino acids. Germline CDR1 SGHRS, CDR2 YFSETQ. The germline V and J ends were trimmed by 3 bases and 2 bases, with 15 bases remaining between them.

The chain links TRBV19 to TRBJ1-2; TRBD1 agrees at 7 bases. CDR3 length: 13 residues. CDR1 and CDR2 from the germline V gene are LNHDA and SQIVND (reference sequence). V dropped 3 bases and J dropped 8; count of bases not matched to a gene: 6. The CDR3 DNA sequence: TGTGCCAGTAGTATCCAGGGGGTTAGGGGCTACACCTTC. It is translated as CASSIQGVRGYTF.

This clonotype was counted at least ten times. This sequence joins TRBV6-1 and TRBJ1-5; D is perhaps TRBD1 (5 bases). V gave up 6 bases and J gave up 2 bases, with 17 bases separating them. The CDR3 loop spans 16 amino acids. Germline V gene lookup returns CDR1 MNHNS and CDR2 SASEGT. DNA for the CDR3: TGTGCCAGCAGCCCCCGGGGGGGAGTTGGCAATCAGCCCCAGCATTTT. This encodes CASSPRGGVGNQPQHF.

This chain joins TRBV10-3 and TRBJ1-1, with D maybe TRBD1 (6 bases). The CDR3 length is 13 residues. Germline CDR1 and CDR2: ENHRY and SYGVKD. V was pared by 6 bases and J by 1 base, with 9 bases between. CDR3 protein: CAIRGQSNTEAFF. The CDR3 DNA sequence: TGTGCCATCAGAGGACAGTCGAACACTGAAGCTTTCTTT.

The table lists this clonotype with many counts. The J gene is TRBJ2-3, the V gene TRBV12-3 or TRBV12-4; 9 bases match TRBD2. This CDR3 comprises 15 residues. V shed 3 bases, J shed 2 bases, and the junction held 3 bases outside the gene matches. The CDR3 region has the DNA TGTGCCAGCAGTTTTGCTAGCGGGGTCACAGATACGCAGTATTTT. This gives the protein CASSFASGVTDTQYF.

The DNA for the CDR3 is TGTGCCAGCAGTGATCGTCCCGGGACTAGCACAGATACGCAGTATTTT. Encoded protein: CASSDRPGTSTDTQYF. The chain has TRBV6-4 and TRBJ2-3; weak D call: TRBD2 (6 bases). The CDR3 runs to 16 residues. V lost 3 bases to trimming and J lost 0 bases, with 13 bases between them. Germline CDR1 MRHNA, CDR2 SNTAGT.

This clonotype has at least ten counts. V is TRBV10-3 and J is TRBJ2-5; 11 bases agree with TRBD2. V was clipped by 10 bases and J by 1 base; unmatched bases: 8. The germline gives CDR1 ENHRY, CDR2 SYGVKD. The CDR3 is 15 residues long. CDR3 region: CATGGTSGIQETQYF. The CDR3 DNA follows: TGTGCCACCGGAGGGACTAGCGGAATCCAAGAGACCCAGTACTTC.

The table lists this clonotype with many counts. The rearrangement joins TRBV29-1 to TRBJ2-7; 11 bases align to TRBD2. Trimming took 6 bases from V and 2 from J; bases not matched to a gene: 6. Germline V gene sequence: CDR1 SQVTM, CDR2 ANQGSEA. This CDR3 is 14 amino acids long. The CDR3 loop reads CSVVTSGEPYEQYF. Here the CDR3 DNA reads TGCAGCGTAGTGACTAGCGGGGAACCCTACGAGCAGTACTTC.

The sample holds many counts of this clonotype. The chain recombines TRBV5-1 with TRBJ2-1; TRBD2 matches at 10 bases. This CDR3 spans 15 amino acids. The J segment lost 15 bases and the V segment lost 4 bases, leaving 16 bases of the junction unmatched. Per germline, CDR1 SGHRS and CDR2 YFSETQ. The chain's CDR3 is CASSPRSGRALIRFF. As DNA, the CDR3 is TGCGCCAGCAGCCCGCGCAGCGGGAGGGCCCTAATACGGTTCTTC.

In this sample, this clonotype turned up many times. The chain is built from TRBV30 and TRBJ2-1; TRBD2 might be the D (6 bases). The CDR3 contains 16 residues. Germline CDR1 reads GTSNPN; CDR2 reads SVGIG (reference sequence). With 0 bases removed from V and 4 bases from J, the gap between germline ends came to 16 bases. The CDR3 region has the DNA TGTGCCTGGAGTGTCGGGACTCCCAGGAAGTACAATGAGCAGTTCTTC. It codes for CAWSVGTPRKYNEQFF.

This clonotype was seen at least ten times. V and J are TRBV20-1 and TRBJ1-2, with D perhaps TRBD1 (5 bases). Germline V gene sequence: CDR1 DFQATT, CDR2 SNEGSKA (reference sequence). The CDR3 spans 15 residues. V dropped 0 bases and J dropped 4 bases, with 15 bases sitting between them. Here the CDR3 reads CSARDYGSQGYGYTF. The CDR3 bases are TGCAGTGCTAGAGATTACGGGTCCCAGGGCTATGGCTACACCTTC.

This clonotype came up many times. The chain is built from TRBV7-6 and TRBJ2-1; TRBD2 is a possible D gene (6 bases). The CDR3 is 11 residues long. The V gene lost 6 bases and the J gene lost 6 bases, with 6 bases spanning the gap. Germline V lookup: CDR1 SGHVS, CDR2 FNYEAQ. This chain's CDR3 is CASRGGNEQFF. DNA for the CDR3: TGTGCCAGCAGGGGGGGCAATGAGCAGTTCTTC.

This clonotype has at least ten counts. The rearrangement links TRBV20-1 to TRBJ1-1; 8 bases fit TRBD1. Germline V lookup: CDR1 DFQATT, CDR2 SNEGSKA (reference sequence). The CDR3 covers 14 residues. J lost 5 bases, V lost 5 bases, and 10 bases had no gene match. CDR3 amino acids: CSAPGKQGETEAFF. The CDR3 DNA is TGCAGTGCTCCCGGGAAACAGGGGGAGACTGAAGCTTTCTTT.

This clonotype was seen repeatedly, ten times or more. The chain is built from TRBV4-2 and TRBJ2-5; 7 positions match TRBD2. Trimming removed 0 bases from V and 2 bases from J; junction bases left unmatched: 9. CDR3 length: 17 amino acids. Germline V CDR1 and CDR2: LGHNA, YNFKEQ. The CDR3 bases are TGTGCCAGCAGCCAAGATCAGGGTAGCGGGTATCAAGAGACCCAGTACTTC. It is translated as CASSQDQGSGYQETQYF.

In this sample, this clonotype turned up many times. V usage is TRBV28 and J usage is TRBJ1-2, with D maybe TRBD1 (6 bases). V was cut by 5 bases and J by 6 bases, with 19 bases left in between. Looked up from germline, CDR1 is MDHEN and CDR2 is SYDVKM. This CDR3 has 15 residues. The CDR3 region is CASSPQSGTLNGYTF. CDR3 in DNA: TGTGCCAGCAGTCCTCAATCCGGGACACTAAATGGCTACACCTTC.

This chain uses TRBV19 with TRBJ1-3, with 7 bases fitting TRBD1. CDR1 is LNHDA, CDR2 SQIVND, per germline (reference sequence). V lost 3 bases to trimming and J lost 4 bases; unmatched junction nucleotides: 9. This CDR3 comprises 16 residues. The CDR3 protein is CASSIQGGGGGNTIYF. The CDR3 DNA is TGTGCCAGTAGTATCCAAGGCGGAGGGGGCGGAAACACCATATATTTT.

The CDR3 DNA sequence: TGCAGTGCTATGGGACTAGCGGGGCCTAGCACAGATACGCAGTATTTT. Protein: CSAMGLAGPSTDTQYF. This chain uses TRBV20-1 with TRBJ2-3; 13 bases match TRBD2. With 4 bases clipped from V and 0 bases from J, the junction kept 4 bases outside the gene matches. CDR1 is DFQATT and CDR2 is SNEGSKA in the germline V gene (reference sequence). The length of the CDR3 is 16 residues.

This clonotype showed up many times. The J gene is TRBJ2-4, the V gene TRBV12-3 or TRBV12-4; D not resolved. The V gene lost 5 bases and the J gene lost 4 bases, with 9 bases spanning the gap. The CDR3 is 13 amino acids. In DNA, the CDR3 is TGTGCCAGCAGTCCCACGCAGAAAAACATTCAGTACTTC. Translation gives CASSPTQKNIQYF.

V gene TRBV3-1 combines with J gene TRBJ1-2, with 8 bases aligning to TRBD1. The CDR3 covers 15 residues. Germline lookup yields CDR1 LGHDT and CDR2 YNNKEL (reference sequence). Losses at the gene ends were 0 bases for V and 8 bases for J; bases not matched to a gene: 8. The CDR3 DNA reads as TGTGCCAGCAGCCAAGATGGCGGACAGGGACACGGCTACACCTTC. The encoded protein is CASSQDGGQGHGYTF.